This T cell receptor beta chain comes out of a study of cytomegalovirus exposure and HLA in healthy donors listed by TCRdb under 2017. Some background on the complete study: According to an earlier analysis of 450 to 650 of the donors, 150 million to 200 million T cells yielded 90 million to 140 million unique TCR beta sequences and 250 to 350 Gb of sequence data. Around 330 gigabases of sequencing data and 70 million to 95 million unique TCR sequences made up an early release that covered 500 to 700 HLA-typed donors. Of the 350 to 400 genotyped donors, over 65% fell in the genetic ancestry cluster associated with self-reported Caucasian donors. The aim of the study was to test whether cataloging public T cell receptors could identify signatures of past pathogen exposure. The study profiled the T cell repertoires of around 700 subjects by immunosequencing and related them to cytomegalovirus serostatus. In addition to the first cohort of around 670 subjects, a separate validation cohort of 120 different subjects was used. The study combined high-throughput TCR immunosequencing, statistical association of individual TCRs with disease status, and machine learning to predict cytomegalovirus infection status. A later analysis re-examined previously published TCR beta repertoires from about 700 donors and added high-resolution HLA genotyping to investigate patterns of TCR occurrence. The later analysis used no new phenotypic data to find candidate immune exposures, relying instead on TCR beta sequences and their occurrence across donors. In an earlier analysis of several hundred of the donors, high-throughput TCR beta sequencing was used to judge whether each TCR beta V gene segment behaved as functional or pseudogenic. Donor age, sex, ethnicity and CMV serostatus were collected together with the repertoire data. A later genetic analysis took genome-wide SNP genotypes for about three fifths of the roughly 670 donors and used that subset as a discovery cohort. Every repertoire in the discovery cohort had been generated on one and the same sequencing platform. HLA typing included class I and class II loci at four-digit resolution. Typing coverage varied by locus: about 629-630 donors for A, B, C, DRB1 and DQB1; more than 500 for DQA1; more than 600 for DPA1; around 490 for DPB1. Five DR-DQ haplotypes were treated as single units for association and clustering because of strong linkage in the cohort. Among about 360 genotyped donors of the cohort, an average of about 240,000 unique TCR beta nucleotide sequences were sequenced per donor, roughly 18% of them non-productive.

The research as a whole found: Linkage disequilibrium might explain the correlated functional status among segregating V segments, but an unknown experimental factor could not be excluded. Because some donors lacked HLA typing at each locus, the association tests relied only on the typed subset. The 87-base-pair reads could not distinguish some IMGT-functional V segments, including TRBV6-2 and TRBV6-3, so those segments were excluded. Across donors, most TCR sequences were observed very rarely, whereas some public TCRs were present in many individuals. Some 15 rarely observed V segments, including chromosome 9 orphons, were excluded from the earlier analysis of several hundred of the donors because counts were too low. In a later analysis, several top co-occurrence clusters were reported to appear linked to parvovirus B19, influenza, CMV and Epstein-Barr virus. The only immune exposure information available for the cohort was CMV serostatus. In a later analysis, HLA-associated TCR beta chains showed more clonal expansion and lower generation probabilities than non-associated chains that were equally common. A later analysis found that TCR association rates varied across HLA loci, with DRB1 alleles showing the most associated TCRs and HLA-C alleles the fewest. Most CMV-associated TCR beta chains appeared to be HLA-restricted in a later analysis, and the HLA associations seemed to be driven largely by CMV exposure. When HLA alleles, especially DR and DQ, strongly co-occurred, attributing TCR associations to individual alleles was difficult. According to the authors, the approach could potentially be generalized to other disease states and immunological phenotypes. Roughly uniform sequencing depth across donors was assumed in presence/absence analyses, although this assumption may not hold. A cluster of highly shared sequence variants was judged likely to represent a technical artifact of the sequencing pipeline. The classifier was reported to diagnose cytomegalovirus status with high specificity and sensitivity in both the original and validation cohorts. Only TCR beta chains were sequenced in this cohort, and the absence of alpha or paired-chain data limited detectable features. Specific HLA alleles were associated with some 15,000 TCR beta sequences at a false discovery rate of 0.05 in a later analysis. A further reported finding was that TCR beta sequences accurately predicted the HLA-A and HLA-B alleles for most subjects in the first cohort. According to a later genetic analysis, donors in an Asian-associated ancestry cluster had fewer N-insertions in productive TCRs than the approximately 700-donor mean. A total of some 180 TCR beta chains were listed by the study as associated with cytomegalovirus. An earlier analysis of around 540 of the donors showed that most TCR beta V segments appeared in productive rearrangements either about 90% or about 30% of the time, which broadly matched IMGT annotations. Three of the identified cytomegalovirus-associated TCR beta chains were confirmed in vitro to be specific for cytomegalovirus antigens. V-gene and J-gene trimming of TCR beta chains was associated with a missense DCLRE1C variant in a later genetic analysis, and the association was replicated in an independent cohort.

Per the germline V gene (reference sequence), SEHNR is the CDR1 and FQNEAQ is the CDR2. Trimming removed 1 base from V and 3 bases from J, leaving 13 bases between the germline ends. Measured from the cysteine to the phenylalanine, the CDR3 is 16 residues long. CDR3 DNA is the only sequence kept; it has 48 bases, read in frame from the first base. In total, roughly 710 healthy bone marrow donors made up the cohort. Cohort members were all nominally healthy when sampled, although unrecorded immune exposures were likely present. The donor was CMV seropositive and belonged to the group of more than 250 seropositive cohort members. Each donor provided a peripheral blood sample, and peripheral blood mononuclear cells were used for TCR beta sequencing. Genomic DNA was extracted from the blood cell samples with the Qiagen DNeasy Blood Extraction Kit. Library preparation was by the immunoSEQ multiplex PCR assay. For the multiplex PCR, a mixture combining 60 forward primers for TCR Vbeta segments and 13 reverse primers for TCR Jbeta segments was used. The CDR3 region of rearranged TCR beta genes was amplified from genomic DNA with a multiplex PCR assay. Amplified TCR beta libraries were sequenced as 87-base-pair reads on the Illumina HiSeq System. In the paper's pipeline: Across the 500 to 700 repertoires, a later analysis counted approximately 83 million unique TCR beta chains, around 11 million of which were shared by at least two donors. Raw reads were error-corrected and collapsed into unique sequences by a nearest-neighbor algorithm in which closely related sequences were merged to remove PCR and sequencing errors. To assign V, D and J gene segments, CDR3 sequences were aligned to IMGT reference sequences. For a sequence to be retained, at least a six-nucleotide match to both a V gene segment and a J gene segment was required. A rearrangement counted as productive if the CDR3 had no stop codons and remained in frame with V and J, and every other rearrangement counted as non-productive. Following IMGT convention, CDR3 was defined as the stretch from the second conserved V-encoded cysteine to the conserved J-encoded phenylalanine. The earlier analysis of about 590 of the donors excluded sequences that lacked an unambiguous match to a single V gene segment. In an earlier analysis of approximately 590 of the donors, V segments were called functional above 56.7% productive rearrangements and were called segregating when the between-donor standard deviation exceeded 5%. A statistical classification framework was built to diagnose cytomegalovirus status from the catalog of TCR beta chain sequences. A later analysis assigned V and J genes by comparing TCR nucleotide sequences with IMGT/GENE-DB human TR gene sequences. In a later analysis, CDR3 sequences and most-parsimonious VDJ recombination scenarios were assigned using the TCRdist pipeline. In a later analysis, each TCR beta chain was defined by its CDR3 amino acid sequence together with its V-gene family, and reads lacking a unique V-gene family were excluded. A later analysis removed nearly 600 highly shared, low-generation-probability nucleotide sequences to deal with suspected cross-contamination and a sequencing artifact. In a later analysis, a clonal expansion index was calculated for each public chain from normalized within-repertoire ranks of inferred template counts. In a later analysis, generation probabilities were computed using a VDJ recombination model fitted to out-of-frame rearrangements, and the results were checked against IGoR. In a later analysis, TCR-TCR, TCR-HLA and TCR-CMV co-occurrence was scored with hypergeometric tests, and a repertoire-size bias correction was applied to TCR pairs. In a later analysis, false discovery rates were estimated by permuting HLA or CMV assignments 20 times. In a later analysis, co-occurring TCRs were grouped using DBSCAN, with TCRdist sequence similarity added in when clustering inside HLA-allele-positive subsets. Repertoires with fewer than 30,000 or more than 120,000 public chains, plus five repertoires with anomalous nucleotide sharing, were excluded from co-occurrence clustering. Entries here come from immuneACCESS through TCRdb and include only in-frame sequences with V and J called. Some clones fail to appear in such tables; in the studies checked, an unresolved V gene covers under half of the shortfall, and the cause of the remainder is unknown. The DNA was the basis for D and trimming; V, J and clone size are from that table. This sample comprises approximately 190,000 clones, 75% to 80% of them detected only once. The ten largest clones add up to 13% to 15% of the sample.

The table lists this clone with a count of one. The target of this receptor is not known. It has no much larger one-base neighbor in the sample; base qualities were not kept. The sequence is built from TRBV7-9 and TRBJ2-1; the D gene is perhaps TRBD2, on 6 matching bases. The clonotype originates from a woman in her twenties or thirties in good health and CMV-seropositive. Sequencing was done on a sample of PBMCs. The CDR3 reads CASSLVHSGVYNEQFF. The DNA is as follows: TGTGCCAGCAGCTTAGTCCATAGCGGAGTCTACAATGAGCAGTTCTTC.